Each of the 11 T cell receptor beta chains below was sequenced from the same sample in a study of T cell responses to AZD1222 COVID-19 vaccine. Libraries were prepared by immunoSEQ multiplex PCR; TCRdb keeps only in-frame clonotypes and omits some of them. This table holds roughly 120,000 clones, more than 85% found once. The sequences come from peripheral blood, collected on day 0 of AZD1222 vaccination. The source is an adult in good health.

This chain connects TRBV7-6 to TRBJ1-4; D possibly corresponds to TRBD1 (5 bases). Trimming pared 2 bases from V and 3 bases from J, leaving 13 bases between. There are 16 residues in the CDR3. The germline V gene encodes CDR1 SGHVS and CDR2 FNYEAQ. CDR3 sequence: CASSLRTTTANEKLFF. DNA for the CDR3: TGTGCCAGCAGCTTAAGGACAACGACGGCTAATGAAAAACTGTTTTTT.

The chain uses TRBV6-2 or TRBV6-3 and TRBJ1-5; 11 bases are a match to TRBD1. The V and J ends lost 6 bases and 7 bases, in that order; junction bases with no gene match: 5. The CDR3 length is 14 residues. CDR1 MNHEY and CDR2 SVGEGT come from the germline V gene. In nucleotides, the CDR3 is TGTGCCAGCAGCGGACAGGGGGCTAACCAGCCCCAGCATTTT. It translates to CASSGQGANQPQHF.

The J gene is TRBJ2-7, the V gene TRBV11-2; TRBD1 aligns across 7 bases. From germline, CDR1 is SGHAT and CDR2 FQNNGV. The CDR3 consists of 13 residues. With 6 bases clipped from V and 2 bases from J, the junction kept 4 bases outside the gene matches. Written as DNA, the CDR3 is TGTGCCAGCAGTAGAGACAGGGCCTACGAGCAGTACTTC. It yields the protein CASSRDRAYEQYF.

CDR3 DNA sequence: TGTGCCAGCACCCCGGGACCCAAAAGCCAACACTCCTACGAGCAGTACTTC. It encodes CASTPGPKSQHSYEQYF. The chain couples TRBV2 to TRBJ2-7; the D gene could be TRBD1 or TRBD2 (5 bases each). The V end lost 7 bases, the J end lost 0 bases, and 22 bases lay between the germline ends. This CDR3 is 17 amino acids long. Germline V CDR1 and CDR2: SNHLY, FYNNEI. Looking up the rest from reference TRBV2 and TRBJ2-7 gives the full variable domain: EPEVTQTPSHQVTQMGQEVILRCVPISNHLYFYWYRQILGQKVEFLVSFYNNEISEKSEIFDDQFSVERPDGSNFTLKIRSTKLEDSAMYFCASTPGPKSQHSYEQYFGPGTRLTVT.

The rearrangement uses TRBV24-1 and TRBJ2-2, with D possibly being TRBD2 (5 bases). Germline CDR1 KGHDR, CDR2 SFDVKD. Trimming shortened V by 5 bases and J by 6 bases, and 12 bases separated the two germline ends. The CDR3 length is 14 residues. For the CDR3, the DNA is TGTGCCACCAGTGGATACCAAGCGGCCGGGGAGCTGTTTTTT. This encodes CATSGYQAAGELFF.

The V and J genes are TRBV9 and TRBJ1-2; D is perhaps TRBD1 (5 bases). The CDR3 spans 17 residues. With 3 bases removed from V and 4 bases from J, the gap between germline ends came to 22 bases. The germline CDR1 and CDR2 sequences are SGDLS and YYNGEE. The CDR3 sequence: CASSAGPYSAVGYGYTF. For the CDR3, the DNA is TGTGCCAGCAGCGCGGGGCCGTACAGCGCTGTTGGCTATGGCTACACCTTC.

The chain is built from TRBV5-1 and TRBJ1-2, with TRBD1 matching 8 bases. CDR3 length: 14 amino acids. CDR1 is SGHRS and CDR2 is YFSETQ in the germline V gene. Losses at the gene ends were 4 bases for V and 3 bases for J; bases not matched to a gene: 5. CDR3 amino acids: CASSPDREDYGYTF. CDR3 coding DNA: TGCGCCAGCAGCCCGGACAGGGAGGACTATGGCTACACCTTC.

In this sample, this clone turned up once. J is TRBJ2-7 and V is TRBV19; D may be TRBD1 or TRBD2 (6 bases each). V lost 1 base to trimming and J lost 1 base, with 11 bases between them. This CDR3 contains 15 residues. CDR1 and CDR2 (germline): LNHDA, SQIVND (reference sequence). CDR3 DNA: TGTGCCAGTAGTATAGCGGAGGGGGGATCCTACGAGCAGTACTTC. Its protein product is CASSIAEGGSYEQYF.

This chain uses TRBV2 with TRBJ1-2; no clear D gene. Germline assignment: CDR1 SNHLY and CDR2 FYNNEI. The ends were cut back, 5 bases at V and 0 bases at J, with 7 bases in the middle. This CDR3 has 13 residues. In nucleotides, the CDR3 is TGTGCCAGCAGTCTACAGCCTAACTATGGCTACACCTTC. Protein product: CASSLQPNYGYTF.

This chain connects TRBV27 to TRBJ1-5; tentative D call: TRBD1 (6 bases). Per the germline V gene, CDR1 is MNHEY and CDR2 is SMNVEV (reference sequence). The V end was cut by 1 base, the J end by 2 bases, with 12 bases between. The CDR3 consists of 16 residues. DNA for the CDR3: TGTGCCAGCAGTTTATGGGGCAGGGGCGGCAATCAGCCCCAGCATTTT. As protein: CASSLWGRGGNQPQHF.

The rearrangement uses TRBV30 and TRBJ1-1; D remains unclear. CDR1 and CDR2 from the germline V gene are GTSNPN and SVGIG (reference sequence). Trimming cost V 1 base and J 6 bases, with 18 bases left between them. The CDR3 is 15 residues long. In nucleotides, the CDR3 is TGTGCCTGGAGTGCGATTTTGTCTCCGCGGGCTGAAGCTTTCTTT. Translated, it gives CAWSAILSPRAEAFF.